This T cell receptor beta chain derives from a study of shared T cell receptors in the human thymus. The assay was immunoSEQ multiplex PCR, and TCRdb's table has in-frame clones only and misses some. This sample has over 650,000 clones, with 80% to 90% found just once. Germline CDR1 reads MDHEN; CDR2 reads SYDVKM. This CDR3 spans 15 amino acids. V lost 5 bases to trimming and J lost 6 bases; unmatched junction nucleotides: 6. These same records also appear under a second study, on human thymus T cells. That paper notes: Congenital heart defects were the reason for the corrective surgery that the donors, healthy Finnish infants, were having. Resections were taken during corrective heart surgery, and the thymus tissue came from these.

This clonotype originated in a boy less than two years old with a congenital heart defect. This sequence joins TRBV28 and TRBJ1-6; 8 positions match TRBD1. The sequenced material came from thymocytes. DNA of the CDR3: TGTGCCAGCAGTCCCCCAGGGGGCATTAATTCACCCCTCCACTTT. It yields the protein CASSPPGGINSPLHF.